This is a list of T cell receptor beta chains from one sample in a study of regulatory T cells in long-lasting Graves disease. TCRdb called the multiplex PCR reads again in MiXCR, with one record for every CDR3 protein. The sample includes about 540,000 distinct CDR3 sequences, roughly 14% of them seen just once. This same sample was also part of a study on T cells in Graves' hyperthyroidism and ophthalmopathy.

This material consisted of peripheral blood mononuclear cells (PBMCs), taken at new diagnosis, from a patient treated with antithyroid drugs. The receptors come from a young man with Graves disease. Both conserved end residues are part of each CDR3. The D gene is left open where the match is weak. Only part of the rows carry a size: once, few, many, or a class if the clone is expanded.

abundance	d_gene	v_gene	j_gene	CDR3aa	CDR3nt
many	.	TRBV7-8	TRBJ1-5	CASSPVLARNQPQHF	TGTGCCAGCAGCCCAGTATTGGCTAGAAATCAGCCCCAGCATTTT
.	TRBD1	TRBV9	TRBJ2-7	CASSVAGQGYEQYF	TGTGCCAGCAGCGTTGCGGGACAGGGCTACGAGCAGTACTTC
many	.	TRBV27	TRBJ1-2	CASTASPANYGYTF	TGTGCCAGCACCGCCTCACCGGCTAACTATGGCTACACCTTC
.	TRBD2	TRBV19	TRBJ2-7	CASTPLAGGSYEQYF	TGTGCCAGTACCCCTCTAGCGGGCGGTTCCTACGAGCAGTACTTC
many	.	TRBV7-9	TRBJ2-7	CASSLGQAGYEQYF	TGTGCCAGCAGCTTAGGTCAGGCAGGCTACGAGCAGTACTTC
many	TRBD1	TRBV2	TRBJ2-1	CASSWGGTGNYNEQFF	TGTGCCAGCAGCTGGGGCGGGACAGGGAATTACAATGAGCAGTTCTTC
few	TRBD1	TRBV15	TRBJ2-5	CATSRVPQGGEETQYF	TGTGCCACCAGCAGAGTACCCCAAGGGGGCGAAGAGACCCAGTACTTC
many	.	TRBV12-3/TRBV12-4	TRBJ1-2	CASSLIIGGNYGYTF	TGTGCCAGCAGTTTAATCATCGGCGGCAACTATGGCTACACCTTC
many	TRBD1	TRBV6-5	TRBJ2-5	CASSSPFDRGETQYF	TGTGCCAGCAGTTCTCCATTCGACAGGGGAGAGACCCAGTACTTC
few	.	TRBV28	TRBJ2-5	CASSPWGAGEETQYF	TGTGCCAGCAGCCCTTGGGGGGCCGGGGAAGAGACCCAGTACTTC
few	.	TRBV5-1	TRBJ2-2	CASSLAWTANTRELFF	TGCGCCAGCAGCTTGGCGTGGACAGCGAACACCAGGGAGCTGTTTTTT
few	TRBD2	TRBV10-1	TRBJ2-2	CASSGSGRGAGELFF	TGCGCCAGCAGTGGTAGCGGGAGAGGCGCCGGGGAGCTGTTTTTT
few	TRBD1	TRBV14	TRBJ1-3	CASSVRDRVDTIYF	TGTGCCAGCAGCGTCCGGGACAGGGTAGACACCATATATTTT
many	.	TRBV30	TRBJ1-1	CAWIQAAGTEAFF	TGTGCCTGGATCCAAGCGGCAGGGACTGAAGCTTTCTTT
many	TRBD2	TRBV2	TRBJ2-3	CASSVGTSGRAGADTQYF	TGTGCCAGCAGTGTCGGGACTAGCGGGAGGGCCGGGGCAGATACGCAGTATTTT
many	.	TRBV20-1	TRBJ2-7	CSAQNPYEQYF	TGCAGTGCCCAAAACCCTTACGAGCAGTACTTC
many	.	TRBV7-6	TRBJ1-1	CASSSLGEETEAFF	TGTGCCAGCAGCTCCTTAGGGGAGGAAACTGAAGCTTTCTTT
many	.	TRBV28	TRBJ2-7	CASSLPVGSYEQYF	TGTGCCAGCAGTTTGCCGGTGGGCTCCTACGAGCAGTACTTC
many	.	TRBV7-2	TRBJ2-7	CASSSMYEQYF	TGTGCCAGCAGCTCTATGTACGAGCAGTACTTC